These 32 T cell receptor beta chains were sequenced from one sample in a study of cytomegalovirus exposure and HLA in healthy donors. The assay was immunoSEQ multiplex PCR, and TCRdb's table has in-frame clones only and misses some. The table records about 120,000 clones, about 91% of them present only once. Sequenced input: PBMCs. These TCRs come from a man aged 18 to 35 in good health and CMV-seronegative.

This chain joins TRBV7-2 and TRBJ1-3, with 7 bases identical to TRBD1. J was trimmed by 3 bases and V by 6 bases; bases with no gene match: 8. Germline V gene lookup returns CDR1 SGHTA and CDR2 FQGNSA. This CDR3 is 15 amino acids long. The CDR3, as DNA: TGTGCCAGCAGTCTAGAAGGGGGCAGTGGAAACACCATATATTTT. It translates to CASSLEGGSGNTIYF.

This clone came up a few times. J is TRBJ2-3 and V is TRBV6-4; D is uncertain. Trimming pared 2 bases from V and 2 bases from J, leaving 5 bases between. Germline CDR1 and CDR2: MRHNA and SNTAGT. This CDR3 contains 13 residues. CDR3 sequence (DNA): TGTGCCAGCAGTGACGCGGACACAGATACGCAGTATTTT. Protein product: CASSDADTDTQYF.

This rearrangement joins TRBV19 to TRBJ2-5; D is unresolved. V dropped 5 bases and J dropped 1 base, with 8 bases sitting between them. The CDR3 totals 13 residues. Germline lookup yields CDR1 LNHDA and CDR2 SQIVND (reference sequence). The CDR3 DNA is TGTGCCAGTAGTCCTGGCAGCCAAGAGACCCAGTACTTC. Residues: CASSPGSQETQYF.

The chain links TRBV12-5 to TRBJ2-1; possibly TRBD2 for D (5 bases). This CDR3 has 14 residues. Trimming took off 1 base at V and 8 bases at J, with 12 bases between the two ends. The germline V gene has CDR1 LGHNT and CDR2 FRNRAP. The CDR3 region is CASGLAAAAYEQFF. CDR3 bases: TGTGCTAGTGGTTTGGCAGCGGCCGCCTATGAGCAGTTCTTC.

The chain couples TRBV28 to TRBJ1-2; unclear D gene. Trimming removed 4 bases from V and 2 bases from J, with 5 bases in between. The germline CDR1 and CDR2 sequences are MDHEN and SYDVKM. The CDR3 loop spans 12 amino acids. The CDR3 loop reads CASSYSNYGYTF. CDR3 nucleotides: TGTGCCAGCAGTTATAGCAACTATGGCTACACCTTC.

This sequence joins TRBV18 and TRBJ1-3, with D maybe TRBD1 (5 bases). This CDR3 comprises 14 residues. Trimming pared 2 bases from V and 3 bases from J, leaving 8 bases between. Germline V CDR1 and CDR2: KGHSH, LQKENI. The CDR3 here is CASSPDSLGNTIYF. The CDR3, as DNA: TGTGCCAGCTCACCAGACAGCCTTGGAAACACCATATATTTT.

The rearrangement joins TRBV5-5 to TRBJ2-7; no clear D. There are 16 residues in the CDR3. Germline V gene sequence: CDR1 SGHKS, CDR2 YYEKEE (reference sequence). Trimming took 0 bases from V and 2 from J, leaving 15 bases between them. CDR3 protein: CASSLGPSPRTYEQYF. The DNA for the CDR3 is TGTGCCAGCAGCTTGGGTCCGAGCCCTCGAACCTACGAGCAGTACTTC.

The chain combines TRBV27 with TRBJ1-3; D remains ambiguous. This CDR3 comprises 14 residues. Trimming removed 5 bases from V and 0 bases from J, with 8 bases in between. The germline V gene has CDR1 MNHEY and CDR2 SMNVEV (reference sequence). The CDR3 region has the DNA TGTGCCAGCAGTCCACTGAGCTCTGGAAACACCATATATTTT. Translating it yields CASSPLSSGNTIYF.

The chain uses TRBV30 and TRBJ1-6; D remains ambiguous. Trimming removed 1 base at V and 7 bases at J, with 14 bases between. CDR1 GTSNPN and CDR2 SVGIG come from the germline V gene (reference sequence). The CDR3 runs to 15 residues. The CDR3 protein is CAWSGGPYQNSPLHF. As DNA, the CDR3 is TGTGCCTGGAGTGGAGGGCCGTACCAGAATTCACCCCTCCACTTT.

The chain employs TRBV5-4 and TRBJ1-2, with 9 nucleotides matching TRBD1. Per the germline V gene, CDR1 is SGHNT and CDR2 is YYREEE (reference sequence). This CDR3 comprises 15 residues. The V and J ends lost 4 bases and 3 bases, in that order; junction bases with no gene match: 7. CDR3 DNA sequence: TGTGCCAGCAGCGGGACAGGGACCCTTGACTATGGCTACACCTTC. This sequence encodes CASSGTGTLDYGYTF.

The rearrangement uses TRBV11-2 and TRBJ2-7; weak D call: TRBD1 (6 bases). Germline CDR1 reads SGHAT; CDR2 reads FQNNGV. There are 14 residues in the CDR3. Deletions cut 6 bases from V and 0 bases from J, with 12 bases between. The CDR3 here is CASSRGYSSYEQYF. The CDR3, as DNA: TGTGCCAGCAGTAGGGGGTACAGCTCCTACGAGCAGTACTTC.

The chain recombines TRBV29-1 with TRBJ2-1; tentative D call: TRBD2 (5 bases). Germline-derived CDR1 and CDR2 are SQVTM and ANQGSEA. Trimming took off 3 bases at V and 0 bases at J, with 6 bases between the two ends. The CDR3 length is 13 residues. The CDR3 loop reads CSVEGSSYNEQFF. The CDR3 nucleotides are TGCAGCGTTGAGGGGAGCTCCTACAATGAGCAGTTCTTC.

The rearrangement joins TRBV30 to TRBJ1-6; D ambiguous. V dropped 4 bases and J dropped 0 bases, with 7 bases sitting between them. The CDR3 is 14 residues long. Germline V gives CDR1 GTSNPN, CDR2 SVGIG (reference sequence). CDR3 sequence reads: CAWTPSSYNSPLHF. CDR3 DNA: TGTGCCTGGACGCCGAGCTCCTATAATTCACCCCTCCACTTT.

V is TRBV6-5 and J is TRBJ2-7; D possibly corresponds to TRBD1 (6 bases). Germline V gene data show CDR1 as MNHEY and CDR2 as SVGAGI. Trimming pared 5 bases from V and 7 bases from J, leaving 18 bases between. CDR3 size: 14 residues. DNA of the CDR3: TGTGCCAGCAGTGAACAGGGTGAGATTGGGGAGCAGTACTTC. Translated: CASSEQGEIGEQYF.

The V and J genes are TRBV7-2 and TRBJ2-7, with D perhaps TRBD1 (6 bases). Germline V gives CDR1 SGHTA, CDR2 FQGNSA. The CDR3 runs 14 residues. V lost 5 bases, J lost 3 bases, and 14 bases lay in between. The CDR3 DNA sequence: TGTGCCAGCAGCCCCCCGGGACAATTCTACGAGCAGTACTTC. This codes for CASSPPGQFYEQYF.

The rearrangement joins TRBV18 to TRBJ2-5; the D gene is possibly TRBD2 (5 bases). Germline assignment: CDR1 KGHSH and CDR2 LQKENI. Deletions cut 5 bases from V and 4 bases from J, with 17 bases between. The CDR3 covers 15 residues. The CDR3 coding sequence is TGTGCCAGCTCAAAAGCTAGCCAAGCTTCAGAGACCCAGTACTTC. The encoded protein is CASSKASQASETQYF. The variable domain in full, with the rest retrieved from reference TRBV18 and TRBJ2-5, is NAGVMQNPRHLVRRRGQEARLRCSPMKGHSHVYWYRQLPEEGLKFMVYLQKENIIDESGMPKERFSAEFPKEGPSILRIQQVVRGDSAAYFCASSKASQASETQYFGPGTRLLVL.

The chain recombines TRBV5-1 with TRBJ2-7; 8 positions match TRBD2. The CDR3 spans 14 residues. CDR1 and CDR2 (germline): SGHRS, YFSETQ. V lost 4 bases and J lost 3; bases outside the gene matches: 6. CDR3 coding DNA: TGCGCCAGCAGCGTAGCGGGGATATTCTACGAGCAGTACTTC. Translating it yields CASSVAGIFYEQYF.

The chain uses TRBV19 and TRBJ1-1, with 7 positions matching TRBD1. CDR1 is LNHDA and CDR2 is SQIVND in the germline V gene (reference sequence). With V trimmed by 9 bases and J by 1 base, 11 bases remained unmatched. This CDR3 is built from 15 residues. The chain's CDR3 is CASRYAGQTNTEAFF. CDR3 DNA: TGTGCCAGCCGCTACGCGGGACAGACGAACACTGAAGCTTTCTTT.

The chain is built from TRBV2 and TRBJ2-2; TRBD2 agrees at 12 bases. The junction had 4 bases not matched to a gene; V was cut back by 8 bases and J by 3 bases. CDR1 SNHLY and CDR2 FYNNEI come from the germline V gene. The CDR3 extends over 15 amino acids. The CDR3: CASRLAGAYTGELFF. For the CDR3, the DNA is TGTGCCAGCCGACTAGCGGGGGCGTACACCGGGGAGCTGTTTTTT.

The rearrangement links TRBV29-1 to TRBJ1-2; 11 bases are shared with TRBD1. Trimming at V came to 6 bases and at J to 0 bases, leaving 3 bases not matched to a gene. CDR1 and CDR2 (germline): SQVTM, ANQGSEA. The CDR3 extends over 14 amino acids. The CDR3 DNA is TGCAGCGTAGGACAGGGGGCTTCTAACTATGGCTACACCTTC. Protein: CSVGQGASNYGYTF.

The chain is built from TRBV19 and TRBJ1-4; a possible D gene is TRBD1 (6 bases). Trimming removed 11 bases from V and 3 bases from J, with 13 bases in between. There are 13 residues in the CDR3. Germline assignment: CDR1 LNHDA and CDR2 SQIVND (reference sequence). Here the CDR3 DNA reads TGTGCCGTACAGGGCCCAGCTAATGAAAAACTGTTTTTT. Its protein product is CAVQGPANEKLFF. The full variable domain, in which reference TRBV19 and TRBJ1-4 provide the parts outside the CDR3, is DGGITQSPKYLFRKEGQNVTLSCEQNLNHDAMYWYRQDPGQGLRLIYYSQIVNDFQKGDIAEGYSVSREKKESFPLTVTSAQKNPTAFYLCAVQGPANEKLFFGSGTQLSVL.

This clone has just one count. This chain uses TRBV28 with TRBJ2-1, with 7 bases fitting TRBD1. From germline, CDR1 is MDHEN and CDR2 SYDVKM. Unmatched junction bases numbered 13, after V lost 6 bases and J lost 8 bases. This CDR3 region has 15 residues. The CDR3 here is CASRKDRHPDYEQFF. The CDR3, as DNA: TGTGCCAGCAGGAAGGACAGGCATCCGGACTATGAGCAGTTCTTC.

The chain combines TRBV27 with TRBJ1-2, with D hard to call. CDR1 MNHEY and CDR2 SMNVEV come from the germline V gene (reference sequence). The CDR3 spans 15 residues. Trimming removed 3 bases from V and 1 base from J, with 12 bases in between. CDR3 region: CASSFRLTDNYGYTF. CDR3 nucleotide sequence: TGTGCCAGCAGTTTCCGCTTGACTGATAACTATGGCTACACCTTC.

The chain employs TRBV27 and TRBJ1-1; perhaps TRBD1 as D (6 bases). CDR3 length: 14 residues. Per the germline V gene, CDR1 is MNHEY and CDR2 is SMNVEV (reference sequence). V lost 3 bases and J 11 bases, leaving 19 bases between the germline ends. Here the CDR3 DNA reads TGTGCCAGCAGTTTCGGGGGGGCGTCTCGTGATGCTTTCTTT. It encodes CASSFGGASRDAFF.

The chain joins TRBV7-9 to TRBJ2-7; 8 nucleotides align to TRBD1. The V and J ends lost 4 bases and 6 bases, in that order; junction bases with no gene match: 8. The CDR3 has 14 residues. The germline gives CDR1 SEHNR, CDR2 FQNEAQ (reference sequence). The CDR3 protein is CASSWVTGVVEQYF. The CDR3 bases are TGTGCCAGCAGCTGGGTGACAGGGGTGGTCGAGCAGTACTTC.

V usage is TRBV15 and J usage is TRBJ1-2, with 7 bases matching TRBD1. Germline V lookup: CDR1 LNHNV, CDR2 YYDKDF (reference sequence). The CDR3 runs 16 residues. Losses at the gene ends were 0 bases for V and 1 base for J; bases not matched to a gene: 5. As DNA, the CDR3 is TGTGCCACCAGCAGAGATCTCGGGACAGATAACTATGGCTACACCTTC. This encodes CATSRDLGTDNYGYTF.

V and J are TRBV7-8 and TRBJ2-1, with 7 nucleotides matching TRBD1. The germline gives CDR1 SGHVS, CDR2 FQNEAQ. With V trimmed by 3 bases and J by 6 bases, 8 bases remained unmatched. The CDR3 extends over 15 amino acids. This CDR3 is CASSFQGVLSNEQFF. CDR3 nucleotide sequence: TGTGCCAGCAGCTTCCAGGGGGTTTTGTCCAATGAGCAGTTCTTC.

The chain carries TRBV27 and TRBJ2-1; D is unresolved. The V end was cut by 4 bases, the J end by 1 base, with 11 bases between. The CDR3 has 15 residues. In germline, CDR1 is MNHEY, CDR2 SMNVEV (reference sequence). In DNA, the CDR3 is TGTGCCAGCAGTTCCCCGGAGTTTTCCTACAATGAGCAGTTCTTC. Its translation: CASSSPEFSYNEQFF.

The V gene is TRBV2, the J gene TRBJ2-7, with TRBD2 matching 11 bases. This CDR3 is 15 amino acids long. The trim removed 5 bases at V and 2 bases at J, leaving 5 bases unmatched. The germline CDR1 and CDR2 sequences are SNHLY and FYNNEI. The CDR3 sequence is CASSFGTSGTYEQYF. The CDR3 DNA reads as TGTGCCAGCAGTTTTGGGACTAGCGGAACCTACGAGCAGTACTTC.

The J gene is TRBJ2-7, the V gene TRBV30; 7 positions agree with TRBD1. The CDR3 spans 16 residues. With 4 bases clipped from V and 0 bases from J, the junction kept 12 bases outside the gene matches. Germline V lookup: CDR1 GTSNPN, CDR2 SVGIG (reference sequence). CDR3 sequence reads: CAWTAPGTETSYEQYF. CDR3 nucleotide sequence: TGTGCCTGGACCGCCCCTGGGACAGAGACCTCCTACGAGCAGTACTTC.

The V call is TRBV11-2, the J call TRBJ2-7; 9 bases are shared with TRBD1. CDR1 is SGHAT and CDR2 is FQNNGV in the germline V gene. The CDR3 spans 15 residues. Trimming cost V 5 bases and J 1 base; bases outside gene matches: 6. The CDR3: CASSGWDRASYEQYF. The CDR3 region has the DNA TGTGCCAGCAGCGGCTGGGACAGGGCGTCCTACGAGCAGTACTTC.

This chain connects TRBV2 to TRBJ2-1; maybe TRBD1 (6 bases). Between the trimmed V and J ends, which lost 8 bases and 5 bases, there was a span of 13 bases. The CDR3 runs 13 residues. The V gene's germline CDR1 is SNHLY and CDR2 FYNNEI. The CDR3 here is CASEGDTHNEQFF. CDR3 sequence (DNA): TGTGCCAGCGAGGGGGACACCCACAATGAGCAGTTCTTC.